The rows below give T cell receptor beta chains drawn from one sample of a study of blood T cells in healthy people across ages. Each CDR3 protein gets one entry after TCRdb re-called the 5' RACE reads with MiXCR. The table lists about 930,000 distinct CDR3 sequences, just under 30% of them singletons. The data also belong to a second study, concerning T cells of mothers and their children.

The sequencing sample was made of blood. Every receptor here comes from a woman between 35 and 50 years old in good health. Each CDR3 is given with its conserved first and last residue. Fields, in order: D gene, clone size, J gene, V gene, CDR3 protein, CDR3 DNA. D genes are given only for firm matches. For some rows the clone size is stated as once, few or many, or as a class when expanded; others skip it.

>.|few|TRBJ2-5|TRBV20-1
CSARGRLQETQYF
TGCAGTGCTAGGGGTCGATTGCAAGAGACCCAGTACTTC
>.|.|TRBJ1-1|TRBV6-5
CASSCGQRNTEAFF
TGTGCCAGCAGTTGCGGACAGAGGAACACTGAAGCTTTCTTT
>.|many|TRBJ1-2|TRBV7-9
CASSLNRALDNGYTF
TGTGCCAGCAGCTTAAACAGGGCGCTTGATAATGGCTACACCTTC
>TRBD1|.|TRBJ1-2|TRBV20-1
CSATEGTGDYGYTF
TGCAGTGCAACGGAGGGGACAGGGGACTATGGCTACACCTTC
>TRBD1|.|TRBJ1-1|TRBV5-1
CASSSGQPNGGTEAFF
TGCGCCAGCAGCTCGGGACAGCCGAACGGAGGCACTGAAGCTTTCTTT
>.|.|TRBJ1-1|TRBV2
CASRKGSREAFF
TGTGCCAGCAGGAAGGGTTCCCGTGAAGCTTTCTTT
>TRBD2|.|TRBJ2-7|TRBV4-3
CASSQDKASGSYEQYF
TGCGCCAGCAGCCAAGATAAGGCTAGCGGGTCCTACGAGCAGTACTTC
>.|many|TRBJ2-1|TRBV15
CATSSAASSYNEQFF
TGTGCCACCAGCTCCGCGGCGAGCTCCTACAATGAGCAGTTCTTC
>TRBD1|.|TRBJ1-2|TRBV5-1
CASTWDRENYGYTF
TGCGCCAGCACGTGGGACAGAGAGAACTATGGCTACACCTTC
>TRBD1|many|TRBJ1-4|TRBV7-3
CASSCPGQGAQANEKLFF
TGTGCCAGCAGCTGCCCGGGACAGGGGGCGCAGGCTAATGAAAAACTGTTTTTT
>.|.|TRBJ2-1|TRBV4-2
CASSQEQGGSYNEQFF
TGTGCCAGCAGCCAAGAACAGGGCGGGTCATACAATGAGCAGTTCTTC
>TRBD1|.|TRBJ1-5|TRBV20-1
CSARPGTGVNQPQHF
TGCAGTGCTCGTCCCGGGACAGGGGTCAATCAGCCCCAGCATTTT
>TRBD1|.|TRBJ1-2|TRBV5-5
CASSMGGTGATGYTF
TGTGCCAGCAGTATGGGAGGAACAGGGGCGACGGGCTACACCTTC
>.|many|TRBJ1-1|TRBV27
CASRGMGAGTEAFF
TGTGCCAGCAGGGGGATGGGGGCAGGAACTGAAGCTTTCTTT
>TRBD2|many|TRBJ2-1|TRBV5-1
CASSLKSSGGSNEQFF
TGCGCCAGCAGCTTGAAATCTAGCGGGGGGTCCAATGAGCAGTTCTTC
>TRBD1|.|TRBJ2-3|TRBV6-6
CASSDVRGSLTDTQYF
TGTGCCAGCTCAGACGTCAGGGGGTCCCTCACAGATACGCAGTATTTT
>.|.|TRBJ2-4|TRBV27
CAGSLSIPGEQYF
TGTGCCGGCAGTTTATCTATCCCAGGAGAGCAGTACTTC
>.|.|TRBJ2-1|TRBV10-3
CAISGGETQFF
TGTGCCATCAGTGGGGGAGAGACCCAGTTCTTC
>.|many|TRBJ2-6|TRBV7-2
CASSLDGPSSGANVLTF
TGTGCCAGCAGCTTAGATGGACCCAGCTCTGGGGCCAACGTCCTGACTTTC
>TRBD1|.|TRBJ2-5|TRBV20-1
CSARFADRDQETQYF
TGCAGTGCTAGATTCGCGGACAGGGACCAAGAGACCCAGTACTTC
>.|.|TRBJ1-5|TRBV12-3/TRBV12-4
CASSSTQGTRGNQPQHF
TGTGCCAGCAGTTCCACTCAGGGTACTAGAGGCAATCAGCCCCAGCATTTT
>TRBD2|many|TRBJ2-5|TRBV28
CASSTGAGGQQETQYF
TGTGCCAGCAGTACAGGAGCGGGGGGCCAACAAGAGACCCAGTACTTC
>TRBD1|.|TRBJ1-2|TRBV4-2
CASSQAGQGSGYTF
TGTGCCAGCAGCCAAGCGGGACAGGGGAGTGGCTACACCTTC
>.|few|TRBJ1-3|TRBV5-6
CASSVRDTVLLSGNTIYF
TGTGCCAGCAGCGTAAGGGACACGGTATTGCTTTCTGGAAACACCATATATTTT
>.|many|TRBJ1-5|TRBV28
CASSYVGQPQHF
TGTGCCAGCAGTTATGTAGGTCAGCCCCAGCATTTT
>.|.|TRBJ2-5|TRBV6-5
CVSSSPPGTLEYF
TGTGTCAGCAGCAGCCCCCCCGGGACTTTGGAGTACTTC
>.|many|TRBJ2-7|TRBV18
CASSPQGLTTYEQYF
TGTGCCAGCTCACCGCAGGGATTAACAACCTACGAGCAGTACTTC
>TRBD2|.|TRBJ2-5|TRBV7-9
CASTPWTSGGASETQYF
TGTGCCAGCACCCCTTGGACTAGCGGGGGGGCCTCGGAGACCCAGTACTTC
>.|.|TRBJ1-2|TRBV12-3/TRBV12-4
CASSQGRVYGYTF
TGTGCCAGCAGCCAAGGGAGAGTCTATGGCTACACCTTC
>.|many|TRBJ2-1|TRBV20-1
CSAIIGSSYNEQFF
TGCAGTGCTATAATCGGGAGCTCCTACAATGAGCAGTTCTTC
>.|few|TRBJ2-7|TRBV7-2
CASSLDGTIPYEQYF
TGTGCCAGCAGCTTAGACGGGACCATCCCCTACGAGCAGTACTTC
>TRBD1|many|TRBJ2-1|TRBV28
CASSLVKQGPNEQFF
TGTGCCAGCAGTTTAGTGAAACAGGGGCCGAATGAGCAGTTCTTC
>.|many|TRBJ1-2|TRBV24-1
CATSELNWGGYTF
TGTGCCACCAGTGAGCTAAACTGGGGCGGCTACACCTTC
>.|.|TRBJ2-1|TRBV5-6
CANSFAGGPGGNEQFF
TGTGCCAACAGCTTTGCAGGGGGGCCGGGTGGCAATGAGCAGTTCTTC
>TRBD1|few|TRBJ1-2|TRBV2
CASREQGAAGYTF
TGTGCCAGCAGGGAGCAGGGGGCAGCTGGCTACACCTTC
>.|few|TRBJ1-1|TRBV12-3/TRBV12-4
CASSFRGGAMNTEAFF
TGTGCCAGCAGTTTCCGGGGGGGGGCCATGAACACTGAAGCTTTCTTT
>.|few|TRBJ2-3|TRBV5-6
CASSLQSTQYF
TGTGCCAGCAGCTTACAAAGTACGCAGTATTTT
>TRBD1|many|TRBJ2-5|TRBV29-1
CSATRTGVQETQYF
TGCAGCGCCACCCGGACAGGGGTACAAGAGACCCAGTACTTC
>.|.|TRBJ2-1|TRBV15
CATSRDGTGAYNEQFF
TGTGCCACCAGCAGAGATGGGACGGGGGCCTACAATGAGCAGTTCTTC
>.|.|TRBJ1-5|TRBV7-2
CASSLGTGRPYSNQPQHF
TGTGCCAGCAGCTTAGGCACGGGCAGGCCGTATAGCAATCAGCCCCAGCATTTT
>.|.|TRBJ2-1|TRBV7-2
CASSLEMGRRGEQFF
TGTGCCAGCAGCTTAGAGATGGGGCGGCGGGGTGAGCAGTTCTTC